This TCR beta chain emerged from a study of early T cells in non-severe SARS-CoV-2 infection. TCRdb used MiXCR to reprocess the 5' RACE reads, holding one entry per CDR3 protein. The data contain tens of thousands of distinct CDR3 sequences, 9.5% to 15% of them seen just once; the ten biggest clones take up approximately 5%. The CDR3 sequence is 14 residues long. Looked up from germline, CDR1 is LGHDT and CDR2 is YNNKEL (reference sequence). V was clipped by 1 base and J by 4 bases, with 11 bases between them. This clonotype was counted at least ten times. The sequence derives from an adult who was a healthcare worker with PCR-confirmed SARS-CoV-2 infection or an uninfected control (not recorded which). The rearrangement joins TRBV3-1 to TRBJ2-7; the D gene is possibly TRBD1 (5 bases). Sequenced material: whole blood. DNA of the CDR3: TGTGCCAGCAGCCAAGCGGTTGGGGCGTACGAGCAGTACTTC. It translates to CASSQAVGAYEQYF.